The rows below give T cell receptor beta chains drawn from one sample of a study of T-cell reconstitution after alpha-beta-depleted transplantation in children. Each CDR3 protein gets one entry after TCRdb re-called the PCR reads with MiXCR. Found here are around 530,000 distinct CDR3 sequences, about 30% of them singletons; the top ten hold around 2.3%. This specimen was PBMCs from the stem cell graft donor, taken from the stem cell graft. These receptors were collected from a human donor who donated a stem cell graft to a child with aplastic anemia. CDR3s include the opening cysteine and the closing phenylalanine or tryptophan. Fields, in order: D gene, V gene, clone size, J gene, CDR3 DNA, CDR3 protein. The D gene is left open where the match is weak. A clone size is listed for some rows: how often the clone was seen (once, few, many), or a class if it is expanded.

NA,TRBV7-8,few,TRBJ2-5,TGTGCCAGCAGCCAGGACAGCGCGGTAGAGACCCAGTACTTC,CASSQDSAVETQYF
TRBD2,TRBV6-2/TRBV6-3,NA,TRBJ2-5,TGTGCCAGCAGGGGACTAGCGGGAGCGGGAGAGACCCAGTACTTC,CASRGLAGAGETQYF
NA,TRBV20-1,NA,TRBJ1-5,TGCAGTGCTACCAGGGAAAGCAATCAGCCCCAGCATTTT,CSATRESNQPQHF
TRBD2,TRBV7-9,few,TRBJ2-3,TGTGCCAGCTCGCCGGGTAGCGGGTTCGATACGCAGTATTTT,CASSPGSGFDTQYF
NA,TRBV14,NA,TRBJ2-5,TGTGCCAGCAGCCAGGGGGGTCTCCAAGAGACCCAGTACTTC,CASSQGGLQETQYF
NA,TRBV18,NA,TRBJ2-2,TGTGCCAGCTCACCAGCGGACCGGAACACCGGGGAGCTGTTTTTT,CASSPADRNTGELFF
NA,TRBV3-1,NA,TRBJ2-3,TGTGCCAGCAATCCGCGTGGCACAGATACGCAGTATTTT,CASNPRGTDTQYF
TRBD2,TRBV6-4,few,TRBJ2-1,TGTGCCAGCAGTGTTACGACTAGCGGTGGTAATGAGCAGTTCTTC,CASSVTTSGGNEQFF
NA,TRBV18,NA,TRBJ1-4,TGTGCCAGCTCCCCCACGCAGGGAGTTGGTGAAAAACTGTTTTTT,CASSPTQGVGEKLFF
NA,TRBV6-2/TRBV6-3,NA,TRBJ1-1,TGTGCCAGCAGTTACTCGATGAGGGGCACTGAAGCTTTCTTT,CASSYSMRGTEAFF
TRBD1,TRBV15,NA,TRBJ2-1,TGTGCCACCAGCAGAGATGGGACAGGAAGCTACAATGAGCAGTTCTTC,CATSRDGTGSYNEQFF
TRBD1,TRBV30,few,TRBJ1-1,TGTGCCTTTCCAGGGGGCATCACCACTGAAGCTTTCTTT,CAFPGGITTEAFF
NA,TRBV12-3/TRBV12-4,NA,TRBJ1-4,TGTGCCAGCAGTTTAGCCCTTAGGACTGCAACTAATGAAAAACTGTTTTTT,CASSLALRTATNEKLFF
NA,TRBV29-1,NA,TRBJ1-1,TGCAGCGTTGAGACACGACAGGCCCTGAAAGCTTTCTTT,CSVETRQALKAFF
TRBD1,TRBV28,NA,TRBJ2-7,TGTGCCAGCAACAACCCCCGGGACAGGGCCACCTACGAGCAGTACTTC,CASNNPRDRATYEQYF
NA,TRBV7-9,many,TRBJ1-1,TGTGCCAGCAGTTTCCCCGGGGGGACTGAAGCTTTCTTT,CASSFPGGTEAFF
NA,TRBV5-4,few,TRBJ2-1,TGTGCCAGCAGCTTGGGACCGGATGAGCAGTTCTTC,CASSLGPDEQFF
NA,TRBV28,NA,TRBJ2-1,TGTGCCAGCAGTTTTGGCGGACCCTACAATGAGCAGTTCTTC,CASSFGGPYNEQFF
TRBD2,TRBV5-1,few,TRBJ2-1,TGCGCCAGCAGCCGATCAGCGGGAGACTCCTACAATGAGCAGTTCTTC,CASSRSAGDSYNEQFF
NA,TRBV5-1,many,TRBJ2-5,TGCGCCAGCAGCTTGGAAGAGACCCAGTACTTC,CASSLEETQYF
NA,TRBV6-1,NA,TRBJ1-3,TGTGCCAGCGGGTCCGTAGGACGCTCTGGAAACACCATATATTTT,CASGSVGRSGNTIYF
NA,TRBV20-1,NA,TRBJ1-2,TGCAGTGCTAGTACGACAGACTATGGCTACACCTTC,CSASTTDYGYTF
NA,TRBV14,few,TRBJ2-2,TGTGCCAGCAGCCAAGAAGGAGCGGCCACCGGGGAGCTGTTTTTT,CASSQEGAATGELFF
NA,TRBV9,NA,TRBJ1-2,TGTGCCAGCAGCGGATCATCCCCACTTGCTAACTATGGCTACACCTTC,CASSGSSPLANYGYTF
NA,TRBV5-1,once,TRBJ1-3,TGCGCCAGCAGCTGGGGATCTGGAAACACCATATATTTT,CASSWGSGNTIYF
NA,TRBV5-1,NA,TRBJ1-1,TGCGCCAGCAGCTTAGGGACCGGGAATAATGGGGCTTTCTTT,CASSLGTGNNGAFF
TRBD2,TRBV4-3,NA,TRBJ2-2,TGCGCCAGCAGCCAAGATCTCCTCCTGACTAGCGGGAGCCCCGGGGAGCTGTTTTTT,CASSQDLLLTSGSPGELFF
NA,TRBV6-2/TRBV6-3,NA,TRBJ2-7,TGTGCCAGCAGTTCCCTAGAGTGGGAGCCCTCCTACGAGCAGTACTTC,CASSSLEWEPSYEQYF
NA,TRBV15,NA,TRBJ2-5,TGTGCCACCAGGTCGGGAATCCAAGAGACCCAGTACTTC,CATRSGIQETQYF
NA,TRBV2,few,TRBJ1-2,TGTGCCAGCAGAATGGGCGAAGGGGCCTATGGCTACACCTTC,CASRMGEGAYGYTF
NA,TRBV4-3,NA,TRBJ2-1,TGCGCCAGCAGCCAAGGACCCCAGAATGAGCAGTTCTTC,CASSQGPQNEQFF
TRBD2,TRBV5-1,few,TRBJ2-2,TGCGCCAGCACCCCGGGGAGCGGGAGATTTCCCGGGGAGCTGTTTTTT,CASTPGSGRFPGELFF
NA,TRBV30,NA,TRBJ2-1,TGTGCCTGGAGTGGGAGTCCCTCGGGTGAGCAGTTCTTC,CAWSGSPSGEQFF
NA,TRBV3-1,NA,TRBJ1-6,TGTGCCAGCAGCCAAGTCACAAGCTCACCCCTCCACTTT,CASSQVTSSPLHF
TRBD2,TRBV7-3,NA,TRBJ2-2,TGTGCCAGCAGCCGGACTAGCGGAGGGTCCGGGGAGCTGTTTTTT,CASSRTSGGSGELFF
NA,TRBV27,NA,TRBJ1-1,TGTGCCAGCAGTTTATCCTTGGTGACGGTGAACACTGAAGCTTTCTTT,CASSLSLVTVNTEAFF
NA,TRBV29-1,NA,TRBJ1-1,TGCAGCGTTCTAGACAGACTGAACACTGAAGCTTTCTTT,CSVLDRLNTEAFF
TRBD1,TRBV7-2,once,TRBJ2-1,TGTGCCAGCAGCCTAGATTGGGACAGCGCATACAATGAGCAGTTCTTC,CASSLDWDSAYNEQFF
TRBD2,TRBV6-1,few,TRBJ2-2,TGTGCCAGCAGTCCCGGGACAGCCCGGGGACTAGCGGGAGGGGGGGAGCTGTTTTTT,CASSPGTARGLAGGGELFF
NA,TRBV20-1,few,TRBJ2-5,TGCAGTGCTAGGACCCCCGTGAACCAAGAGACCCAGTACTTC,CSARTPVNQETQYF
NA,TRBV9,few,TRBJ2-3,TGTGCCAGCGCCCGCACAGATACGCAGTATTTT,CASARTDTQYF
TRBD1,TRBV7-2,few,TRBJ1-1,TGTGCCAGCAGACGCACGACAGGGGCTGAAGCTTTCTTT,CASRRTTGAEAFF
TRBD1,TRBV9,NA,TRBJ1-2,TGTGCCAGCAGCGGGGACAGCTATGGCTACACCTTC,CASSGDSYGYTF
NA,TRBV9,NA,TRBJ2-2,TGTGCCAGCAGCCCCGCAGGGGGGGCGGCCGGGGAGCTGTTTTTT,CASSPAGGAAGELFF
NA,TRBV20-1,NA,TRBJ1-4,TGCAGTGCTAGACTGGGCAGATTTAATGAAAAACTGTTTTTT,CSARLGRFNEKLFF
TRBD1,TRBV4-3,NA,TRBJ1-2,TGCGCCAGCAGCCAAGACCAGGGGGGAGGGGATGGCTACACCTTC,CASSQDQGGGDGYTF
NA,TRBV28,NA,TRBJ2-1,TGTGCCAGCAGTCCTCCCTCGGGGGCCCGCTCCTACAATGAGCAGTTCTTC,CASSPPSGARSYNEQFF
TRBD2,TRBV18,NA,TRBJ2-3,TGTGCCAGCTCACCAGTACCTAGCGGGAGAGGCACAGATACGCAGTATTTT,CASSPVPSGRGTDTQYF
NA,TRBV6-2/TRBV6-3,NA,TRBJ2-3,TGTGCCAGCAGTTACCGGAACAGCGATACGCAGTATTTT,CASSYRNSDTQYF
TRBD2,TRBV11-3,NA,TRBJ2-1,TGTGCCAGCAGCCACGGGCTAGCGGGAGATGCTAGAAATGAGCAGTTCTTC,CASSHGLAGDARNEQFF
NA,TRBV5-1,few,TRBJ2-5,TGCGCCAGCAGCTTGGAGGCCGGGACCCAGTACTTC,CASSLEAGTQYF
NA,TRBV6-5,few,TRBJ1-1,TGTGCCAGCAGTTACCAAGACAGGATGAACACTGAAGCTTTCTTT,CASSYQDRMNTEAFF
NA,TRBV29-1,few,TRBJ2-3,TGCAGCGGACGGGGGACCACAGATACGCAGTATTTT,CSGRGTTDTQYF
NA,TRBV12-2,NA,TRBJ1-1,TGTGCAAGTCGCTTCTGTGAAGCTTTCTTT,CASRFCEAFF
NA,TRBV6-2/TRBV6-3,NA,TRBJ2-7,TGTGCCAGCAGTTTAACAGACTCCTACGAGCAGTACTTC,CASSLTDSYEQYF
TRBD2,TRBV6-1,NA,TRBJ2-1,TGTGCCAGCAGTGCCATGGGACTAGCGGGACGTAATGAGCAGTTCTTC,CASSAMGLAGRNEQFF
NA,TRBV6-1,NA,TRBJ2-5,TGTGCCAGCAATCAGGGGCTGGAGACCCAGTACTTC,CASNQGLETQYF
TRBD2,TRBV2,few,TRBJ2-2,TGTGCCAGCAGAGAGATGTGGGACAGACCCGGGACTAGCGGGAGAGGGACCGGGGAGCTGTTTTTT,CASREMWDRPGTSGRGTGELFF
TRBD2,TRBV7-2,few,TRBJ2-5,TGTGCCAGCAGCTCGGGTGGACTAGGGGAGACCCAGTACTTC,CASSSGGLGETQYF